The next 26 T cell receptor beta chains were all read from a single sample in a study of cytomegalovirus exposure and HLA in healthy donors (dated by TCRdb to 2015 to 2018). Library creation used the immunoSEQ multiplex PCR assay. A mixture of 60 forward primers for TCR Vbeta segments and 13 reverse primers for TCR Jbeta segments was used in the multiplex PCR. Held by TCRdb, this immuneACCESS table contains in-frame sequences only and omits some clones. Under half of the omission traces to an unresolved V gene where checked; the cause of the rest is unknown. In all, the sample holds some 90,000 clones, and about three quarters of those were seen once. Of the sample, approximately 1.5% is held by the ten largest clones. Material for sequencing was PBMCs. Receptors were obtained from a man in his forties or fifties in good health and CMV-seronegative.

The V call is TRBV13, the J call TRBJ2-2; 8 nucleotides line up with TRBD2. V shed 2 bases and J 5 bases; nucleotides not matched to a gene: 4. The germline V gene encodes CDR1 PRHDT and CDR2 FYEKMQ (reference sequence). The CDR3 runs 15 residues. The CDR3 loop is CASSLRGGHTGELFF. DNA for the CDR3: TGTGCCAGCAGCTTACGGGGGGGGCATACCGGGGAGCTGTTTTTT.

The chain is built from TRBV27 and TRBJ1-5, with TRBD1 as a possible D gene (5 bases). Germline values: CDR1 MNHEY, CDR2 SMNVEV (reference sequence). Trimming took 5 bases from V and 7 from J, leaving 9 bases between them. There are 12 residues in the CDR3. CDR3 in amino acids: CASSPGGQPQHF. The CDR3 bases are TGTGCCAGCAGTCCGGGGGGGCAGCCCCAGCATTTT.

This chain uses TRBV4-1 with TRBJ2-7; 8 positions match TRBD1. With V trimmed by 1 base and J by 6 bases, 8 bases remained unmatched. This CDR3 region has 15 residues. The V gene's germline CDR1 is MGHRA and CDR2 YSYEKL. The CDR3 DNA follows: TGCGCCAGCAGCCAAGCGACAGGGGTCTTAGGCGAGCAGTACTTC. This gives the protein CASSQATGVLGEQYF.

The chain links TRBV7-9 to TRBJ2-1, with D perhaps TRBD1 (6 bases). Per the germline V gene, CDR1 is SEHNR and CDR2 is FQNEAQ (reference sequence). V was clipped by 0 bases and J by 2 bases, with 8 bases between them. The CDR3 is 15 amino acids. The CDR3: CASSLAGDTYNEQFF. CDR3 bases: TGTGCCAGCAGCTTAGCGGGGGACACCTACAATGAGCAGTTCTTC.

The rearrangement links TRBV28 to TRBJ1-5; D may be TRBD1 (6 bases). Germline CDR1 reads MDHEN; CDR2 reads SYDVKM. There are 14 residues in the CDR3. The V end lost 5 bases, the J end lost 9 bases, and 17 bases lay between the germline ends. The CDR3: CASSPQQGGGPQHF. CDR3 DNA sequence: TGTGCCAGCAGTCCCCAACAGGGTGGAGGGCCCCAGCATTTT.

CDR3 sequence reads: CASSPPGLAYNEQFF. In DNA form, the CDR3 reads TGTGCCAGCAGCCCACCGGGACTAGCCTACAATGAGCAGTTCTTC. The chain employs TRBV11-3 and TRBJ2-1; TRBD2 aligns across 8 bases. With 5 bases clipped from V and 2 bases from J, the junction kept 5 bases outside the gene matches. Germline V lookup: CDR1 SGHNT, CDR2 YENEEA. CDR3 length equals 15 residues.

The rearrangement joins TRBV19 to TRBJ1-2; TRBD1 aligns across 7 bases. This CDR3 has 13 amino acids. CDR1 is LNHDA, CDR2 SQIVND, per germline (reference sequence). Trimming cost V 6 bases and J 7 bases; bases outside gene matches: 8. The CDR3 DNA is TGTGCCAGTAGATGGGGGCAGGGGGGTGGCTACACCTTC. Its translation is CASRWGQGGGYTF.

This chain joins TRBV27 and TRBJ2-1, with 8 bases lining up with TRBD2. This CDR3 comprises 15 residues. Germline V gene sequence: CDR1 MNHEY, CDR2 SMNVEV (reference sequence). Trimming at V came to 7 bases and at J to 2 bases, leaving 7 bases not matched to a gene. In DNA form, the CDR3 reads TGTGCCAGCAAACTAACTAGCGGCACCTACAATGAGCAGTTCTTC. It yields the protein CASKLTSGTYNEQFF.

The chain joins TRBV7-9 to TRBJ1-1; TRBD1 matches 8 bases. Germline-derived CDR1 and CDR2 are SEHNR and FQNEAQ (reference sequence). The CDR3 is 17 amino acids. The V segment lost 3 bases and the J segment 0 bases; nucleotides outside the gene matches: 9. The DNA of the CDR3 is TGTGCCAGCAGCTTTTTCGGTCAGGGGGCATTGAACACTGAAGCTTTCTTT. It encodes CASSFFGQGALNTEAFF.

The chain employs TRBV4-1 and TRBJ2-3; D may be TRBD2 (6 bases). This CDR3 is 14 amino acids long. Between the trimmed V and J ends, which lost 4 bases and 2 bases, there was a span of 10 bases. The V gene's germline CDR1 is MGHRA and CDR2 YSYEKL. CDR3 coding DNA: TGCGCCAGCAGCCCTGGGACTTCCACAGATACGCAGTATTTT. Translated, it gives CASSPGTSTDTQYF.

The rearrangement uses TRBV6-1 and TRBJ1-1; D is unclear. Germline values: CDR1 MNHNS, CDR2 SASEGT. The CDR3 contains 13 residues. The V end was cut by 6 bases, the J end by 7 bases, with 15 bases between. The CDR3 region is CASRRNGGSEAFF. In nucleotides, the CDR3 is TGTGCCAGCAGGAGGAACGGAGGGAGTGAAGCTTTCTTT.

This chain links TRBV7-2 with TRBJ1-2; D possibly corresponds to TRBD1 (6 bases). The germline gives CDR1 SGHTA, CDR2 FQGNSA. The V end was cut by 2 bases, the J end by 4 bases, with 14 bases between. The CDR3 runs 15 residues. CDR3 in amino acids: CASSLQTGNSYGYTF. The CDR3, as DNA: TGTGCCAGCAGCTTACAGACAGGCAATAGCTATGGCTACACCTTC.

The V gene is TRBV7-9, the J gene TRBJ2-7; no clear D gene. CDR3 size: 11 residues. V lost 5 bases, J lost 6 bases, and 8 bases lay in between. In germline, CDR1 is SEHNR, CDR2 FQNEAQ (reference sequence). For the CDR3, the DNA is TGTGCCAGCAGCCCTTCTACCGAGCAGTACTTC. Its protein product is CASSPSTEQYF.

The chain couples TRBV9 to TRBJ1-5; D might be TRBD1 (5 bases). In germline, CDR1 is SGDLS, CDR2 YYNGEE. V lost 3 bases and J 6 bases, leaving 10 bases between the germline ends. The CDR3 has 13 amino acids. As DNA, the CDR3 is TGTGCCAGCAGCGAGGGGCGCCCTCAGCCCCAGCATTTT. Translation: CASSEGRPQPQHF.

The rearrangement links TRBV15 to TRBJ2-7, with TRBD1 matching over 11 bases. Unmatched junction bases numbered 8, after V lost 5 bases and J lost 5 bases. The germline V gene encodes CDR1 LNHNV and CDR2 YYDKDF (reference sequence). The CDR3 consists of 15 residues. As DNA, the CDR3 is TGTGCCACCAGCTTCGGGACAGGGGGAATGAACGAGCAGTACTTC. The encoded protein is CATSFGTGGMNEQYF.

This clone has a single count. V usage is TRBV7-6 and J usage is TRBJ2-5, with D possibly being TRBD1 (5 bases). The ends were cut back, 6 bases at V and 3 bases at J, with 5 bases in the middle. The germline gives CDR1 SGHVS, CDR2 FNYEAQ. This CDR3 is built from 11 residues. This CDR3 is CASRGEETQYF. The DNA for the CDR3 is TGTGCCAGCAGAGGGGAAGAGACCCAGTACTTC.

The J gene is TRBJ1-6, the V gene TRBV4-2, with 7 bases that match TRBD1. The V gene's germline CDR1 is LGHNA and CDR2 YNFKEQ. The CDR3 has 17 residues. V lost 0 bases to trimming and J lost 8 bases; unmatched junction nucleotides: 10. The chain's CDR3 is CASSQEGPGGRHSPLHF. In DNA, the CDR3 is TGTGCCAGCAGCCAAGAAGGGCCAGGGGGGCGGCATTCACCCCTCCACTTT.

Here the CDR3 DNA reads TGCGCCAGCGGGACAGGGTACTACGAGCAGTACTTC. It specifies CASGTGYYEQYF. This sequence joins TRBV5-1 and TRBJ2-7; 9 nucleotides match TRBD1. The junction had 2 bases not matched to a gene; V was cut back by 7 bases and J by 3 bases. CDR3 length: 12 amino acids. Per the germline V gene, CDR1 is SGHRS and CDR2 is YFSETQ. The full variable domain, completed using reference TRBV5-1 and TRBJ2-7, is KAGVTQTPRYLIKTRGQQVTLSCSPISGHRSVSWYQQTPGQGLQFLFEYFSETQRNKGNFPGRFSGRQFSNSRSEMNVSTLELGDSALYLCASGTGYYEQYFGPGTRLTVT.

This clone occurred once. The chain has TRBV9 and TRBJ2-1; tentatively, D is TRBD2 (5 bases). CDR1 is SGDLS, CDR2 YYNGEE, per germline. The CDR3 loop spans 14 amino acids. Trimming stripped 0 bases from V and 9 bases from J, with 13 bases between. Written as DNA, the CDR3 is TGTGCCAGCAGCGTAGCGGGGATTTCGGGTGAGCAGTTCTTC. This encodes CASSVAGISGEQFF. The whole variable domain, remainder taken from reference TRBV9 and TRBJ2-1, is DSGVTQTPKHLITATGQRVTLRCSPRSGDLSVYWYQQSLDQGLQFLIQYYNGEERAKGNILERFSAQQFPDLHSELNLSSLELGDSALYFCASSVAGISGEQFFGPGTRLTVL.

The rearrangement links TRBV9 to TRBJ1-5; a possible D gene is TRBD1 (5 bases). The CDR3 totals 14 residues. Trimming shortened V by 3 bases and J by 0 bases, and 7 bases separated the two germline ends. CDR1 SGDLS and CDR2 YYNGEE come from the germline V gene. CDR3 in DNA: TGTGCCAGCAGCGGACAGTATAGCAATCAGCCCCAGCATTTT. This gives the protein CASSGQYSNQPQHF.

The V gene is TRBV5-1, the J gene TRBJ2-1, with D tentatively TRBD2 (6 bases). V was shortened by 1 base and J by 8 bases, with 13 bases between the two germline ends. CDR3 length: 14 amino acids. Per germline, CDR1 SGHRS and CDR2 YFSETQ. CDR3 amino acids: CASSLREWGDEQFF. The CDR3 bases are TGCGCCAGCAGCTTGCGGGAGTGGGGGGATGAGCAGTTCTTC.

CDR3 nucleotide sequence: TGTGCCTGGAGTGTAAGGGGAGCGGGGCTCGGGAATCAGCCCCAGCATTTT. This gives the protein CAWSVRGAGLGNQPQHF. This chain uses TRBV30 with TRBJ1-5; D might be TRBD1 (5 bases). The V and J ends lost 0 bases and 4 bases respectively, with 19 bases between them. Germline CDR1 and CDR2: GTSNPN and SVGIG (reference sequence). This CDR3 spans 17 amino acids.

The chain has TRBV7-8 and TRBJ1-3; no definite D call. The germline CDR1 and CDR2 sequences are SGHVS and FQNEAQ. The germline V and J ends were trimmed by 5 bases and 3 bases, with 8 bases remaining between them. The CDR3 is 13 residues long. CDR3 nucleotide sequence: TGTGCCAGCAGCCCACGACATGGAAACACCATATATTTT. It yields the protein CASSPRHGNTIYF.

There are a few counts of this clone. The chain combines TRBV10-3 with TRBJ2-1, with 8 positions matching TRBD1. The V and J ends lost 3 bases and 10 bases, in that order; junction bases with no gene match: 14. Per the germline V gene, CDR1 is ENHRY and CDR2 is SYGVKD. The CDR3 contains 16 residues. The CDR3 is CAISDSGTGRYLEQFF. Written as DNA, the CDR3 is TGTGCCATCAGTGATTCAGGGACAGGCCGCTATCTGGAGCAGTTCTTC.

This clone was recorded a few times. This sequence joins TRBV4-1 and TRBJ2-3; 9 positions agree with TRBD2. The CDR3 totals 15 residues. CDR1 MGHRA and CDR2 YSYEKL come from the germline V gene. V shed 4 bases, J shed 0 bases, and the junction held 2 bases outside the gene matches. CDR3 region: CASSPGLASTDTQYF. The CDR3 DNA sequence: TGCGCCAGCAGCCCCGGACTAGCGAGCACAGATACGCAGTATTTT.

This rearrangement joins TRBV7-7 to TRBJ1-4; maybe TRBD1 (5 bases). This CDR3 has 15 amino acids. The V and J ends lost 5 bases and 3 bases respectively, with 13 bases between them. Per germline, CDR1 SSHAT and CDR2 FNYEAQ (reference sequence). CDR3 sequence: CASSPNGGANEKLFF. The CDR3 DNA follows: TGTGCCAGCAGCCCCAATGGGGGGGCTAATGAAAAACTGTTTTTT.